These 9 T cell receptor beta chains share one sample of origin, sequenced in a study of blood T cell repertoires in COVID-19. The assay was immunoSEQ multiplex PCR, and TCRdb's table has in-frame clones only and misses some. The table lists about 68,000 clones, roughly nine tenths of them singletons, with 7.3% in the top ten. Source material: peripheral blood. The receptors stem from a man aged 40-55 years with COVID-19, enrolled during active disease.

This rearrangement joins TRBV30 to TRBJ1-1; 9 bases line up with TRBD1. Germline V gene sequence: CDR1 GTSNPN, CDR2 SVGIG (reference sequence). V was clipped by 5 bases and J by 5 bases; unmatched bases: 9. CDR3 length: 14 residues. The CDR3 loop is CAWAPGTGITEAFF. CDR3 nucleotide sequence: TGTGCCTGGGCCCCCGGGACAGGGATTACTGAAGCTTTCTTT.

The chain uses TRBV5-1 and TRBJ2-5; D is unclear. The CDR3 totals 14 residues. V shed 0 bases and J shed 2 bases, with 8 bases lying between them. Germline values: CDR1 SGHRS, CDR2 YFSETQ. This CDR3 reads CASSLESKQETQYF. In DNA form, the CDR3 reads TGCGCCAGCAGCTTGGAGTCTAAACAAGAGACCCAGTACTTC.

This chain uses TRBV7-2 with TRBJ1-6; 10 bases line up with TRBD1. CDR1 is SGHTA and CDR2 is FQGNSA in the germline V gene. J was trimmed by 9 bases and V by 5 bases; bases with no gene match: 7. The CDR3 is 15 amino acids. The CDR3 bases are TGTGCCAGCAGCCCCTCGGGACAGGGGATTTCACCCCTCCACTTT. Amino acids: CASSPSGQGISPLHF.

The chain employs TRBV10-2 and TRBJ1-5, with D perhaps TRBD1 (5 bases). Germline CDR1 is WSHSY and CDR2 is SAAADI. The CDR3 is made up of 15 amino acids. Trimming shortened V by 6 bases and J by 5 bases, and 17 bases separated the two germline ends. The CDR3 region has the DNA TGCGCCAGCAGAGAAATCGCAGGGCCTGATCAGCCCCAGCATTTT. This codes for CASREIAGPDQPQHF.

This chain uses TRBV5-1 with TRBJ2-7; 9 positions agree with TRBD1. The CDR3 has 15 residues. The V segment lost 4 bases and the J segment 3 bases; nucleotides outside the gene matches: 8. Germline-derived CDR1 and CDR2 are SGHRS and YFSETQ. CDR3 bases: TGCGCCAGCAGCGAGACCGGGACAGGGTACTACGAGCAGTACTTC. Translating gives CASSETGTGYYEQYF.

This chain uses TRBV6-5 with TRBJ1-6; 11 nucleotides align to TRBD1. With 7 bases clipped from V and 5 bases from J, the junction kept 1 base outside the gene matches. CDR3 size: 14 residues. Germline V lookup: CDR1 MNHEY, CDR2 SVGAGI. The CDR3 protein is CASTDRGHNSPLHF. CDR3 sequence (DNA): TGTGCCAGCACGGACAGGGGGCATAATTCACCCCTCCACTTT.

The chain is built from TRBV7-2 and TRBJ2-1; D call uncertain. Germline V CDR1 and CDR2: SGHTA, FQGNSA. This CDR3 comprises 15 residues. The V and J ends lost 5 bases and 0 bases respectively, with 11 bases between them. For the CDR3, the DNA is TGTGCCAGCAGCAAAACAGCAAGCTCCTACAATGAGCAGTTCTTC. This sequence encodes CASSKTASSYNEQFF.

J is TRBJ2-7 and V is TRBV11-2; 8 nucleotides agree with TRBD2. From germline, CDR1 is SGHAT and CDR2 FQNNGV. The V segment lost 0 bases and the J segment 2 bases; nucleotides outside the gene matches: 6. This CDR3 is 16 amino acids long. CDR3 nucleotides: TGTGCCAGCAGCTTAGATGGGACTAGTGGCGCCTACGAGCAGTACTTC. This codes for CASSLDGTSGAYEQYF.

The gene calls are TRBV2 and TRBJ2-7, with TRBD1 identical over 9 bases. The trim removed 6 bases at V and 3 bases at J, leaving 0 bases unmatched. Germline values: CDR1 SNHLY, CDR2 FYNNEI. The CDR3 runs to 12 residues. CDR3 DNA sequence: TGTGCCAGCAGGACAGGGGGCTACGAGCAGTACTTC. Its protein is CASRTGGYEQYF. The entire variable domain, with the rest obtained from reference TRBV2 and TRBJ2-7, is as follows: EPEVTQTPSHQVTQMGQEVILRCVPISNHLYFYWYRQILGQKVEFLVSFYNNEISEKSEIFDDQFSVERPDGSNFTLKIRSTKLEDSAMYFCASRTGGYEQYFGPGTRLTVT.